This T cell receptor (beta chain) was profiled in a study of cytomegalovirus exposure and HLA in healthy donors. Study results and caveats: Cytomegalovirus-associated status was assigned to 150 or so TCR beta chains. Further analysis was carried out later, and it showed several of the most significant clusters appearing linked to common viral pathogens. Apart from CMV serostatus, no immune exposure information was available.

A multiplex PCR was run with 60 Vbeta primers and 13 Jbeta primers. The repertoire was sequenced with immunoSEQ multiplex PCR; TCRdb's copy has only in-frame clones and lacks some. The profile shows about 110,000 clones, roughly four fifths of them singletons. Trimming removed 6 bases at V and 1 base at J, with 9 bases between. CDR3 length: 12 residues. Germline values: CDR1 SQVTM, CDR2 ANQGSEA. For this clone: The target antigen is unknown.

The sequenced sample was PBMCs. The chain employs TRBV29-1 and TRBJ2-5; possibly TRBD1 for D (6 bases). The TCR originated in a man aged 35-49 years in good health and CMV-seronegative. CDR3 bases: TGCAGCGTGGTCAGGGGCCAAGAGACCCAGTACTTC. Its translation: CSVVRGQETQYF.